What follows are 21 T cell receptor beta chains derived from one specimen sequenced in a study of neurological immune-mediated disorders. TCRdb analysed the 5' RACE reads with MiXCR anew, one entry per CDR3 protein. The sample lists 45,000 to 55,000 distinct CDR3 sequences; 4.5% to 7% were seen once. What was sequenced was CD4+ T cells from blood. The source is a woman under 30 with multiple sclerosis.

This clonotype was observed many times. The chain employs TRBV9 and TRBJ2-7; no clear D gene. The germline V gene encodes CDR1 SGDLS and CDR2 YYNGEE. The CDR3 has 14 amino acids. V lost 3 bases to trimming and J lost 2 bases, with 12 bases between them. Here the CDR3 reads CASSGLWRTYEQYV. The CDR3 nucleotides are TGTGCCAGCAGCGGTCTATGGCGTACCTACGAGCAGTACGTC.

There are many counts of this clonotype. The chain joins TRBV5-6 to TRBJ1-1; no firm D call. Germline V gene sequence: CDR1 SGHDT, CDR2 YYEEEE. V was clipped by 0 bases and J by 1 base, with 7 bases between them. This CDR3 contains 14 residues. The CDR3 nucleotides read TGTGCCAGCAGCTTGGGGATGGCGAACACTGAAGCTTTCTTT. It codes for CASSLGMANTEAFF.

There are many counts of this clonotype. The gene calls are TRBV5-5 and TRBJ1-5; a possible D gene is TRBD1 (5 bases). Germline CDR1 reads SGHKS; CDR2 reads YYEKEE (reference sequence). Trimming took 3 bases from V and 3 from J, leaving 16 bases between them. This CDR3 has 16 amino acids. CDR3 coding DNA: TGTGCCAGCAGCTGGTTCGGGGACGTATTCAATCAGCCCCAGCATTTT. It codes for CASSWFGDVFNQPQHF.

This clonotype was detected ten times or more. The V and J genes are TRBV6-1 and TRBJ1-2, with 7 bases matching TRBD1. The CDR3 loop spans 15 amino acids. Germline V CDR1 and CDR2: MNHNS, SASEGT. Losses at the gene ends were 7 bases for V and 4 bases for J; bases not matched to a gene: 12. CDR3 nucleotides: TGTGCCAGCATTCCCGGGACAGCCAATTCCTATGGCTACACCTTC. It yields the protein CASIPGTANSYGYTF.

This clonotype was recorded at least ten times. The V gene is TRBV20-1, the J gene TRBJ2-5; D remains unclear. There are 13 residues in the CDR3. V lost 7 bases, J lost 5 bases, and 17 bases lay in between. Germline V gene sequence: CDR1 DFQATT, CDR2 SNEGSKA (reference sequence). The CDR3 loop reads CSVLVGPTETQYF. In DNA, the CDR3 is TGCAGTGTCTTAGTTGGTCCCACGGAGACCCAGTACTTC.

This clonotype was recorded at least ten times. J is TRBJ2-2 and V is TRBV14; D is ambiguous. Germline assignment: CDR1 SGHDN and CDR2 FVKESK. The ends were cut back, 3 bases at V and 1 base at J, with 9 bases in the middle. The CDR3 extends over 15 amino acids. In DNA, the CDR3 is TGTGCCAGCAGCCAGACAAGGCTGAACACCGGGGAGCTGTTTTTT. Encoded protein: CASSQTRLNTGELFF. The full variable domain, with the rest looked up from reference TRBV14 and TRBJ2-2, is EAGVTQFPSHSVIEKGQTVTLRCDPISGHDNLYWYRRVMGKEIKFLLHFVKESKQDESGMPNNRFLAERTGGTYSTLKVQPAELEDSGVYFCASSQTRLNTGELFFGEGSRLTVL.

This clonotype was seen repeatedly, ten times or more. The chain recombines TRBV6-2 or TRBV6-3 with TRBJ1-1, with D uncertain. Germline V gene sequence: CDR1 MNHEY, CDR2 SVGEGT. The CDR3 runs to 13 residues. V dropped 8 bases and J dropped 10 bases, with 20 bases sitting between them. Here the CDR3 DNA reads TGTGCCAGCGATGACCACAGCCCCCGGCGAGCTTTCTTT. Amino acid sequence: CASDDHSPRRAFF.

The V call is TRBV6-1, the J call TRBJ2-7; no definite D call. CDR3 length: 15 residues. The germline gives CDR1 MNHNS, CDR2 SASEGT. Between the trimmed V and J ends, which lost 2 bases and 2 bases, there was a span of 13 bases. This chain's CDR3 is CASSEFSYSAYEQYV. CDR3 bases: TGTGCCAGCAGTGAATTCAGTTACAGCGCCTACGAGCAGTACGTC.

In its sample, this clonotype was seen many times. V gene TRBV5-1 combines with J gene TRBJ1-2; TRBD1 agrees at 8 bases. Germline lookup yields CDR1 SGHRS and CDR2 YFSETQ. The length of the CDR3 is 13 residues. V was clipped by 3 bases and J by 3 bases; unmatched bases: 1. CDR3 protein: CASSSTGDYGYTF. The CDR3 nucleotides are TGCGCCAGCAGCTCGACAGGGGACTATGGCTACACCTTC.

Remarks on this clonotype: At one boundary the junction diverges from the germline segment, which might be a read error. This chain connects TRBV12-3 or TRBV12-4 to TRBJ1-4, with D possibly TRBD1 on 5 matching bases. This CDR3 comprises 15 residues. Here the CDR3 DNA reads TGTGTCAGCACCTACGACGGGGCAACTAATGAAAAGCTGTTTTTT. Its protein is CVSTYDGATNEKLFF.

The table lists this clonotype with many counts. The V and J genes are TRBV5-6 and TRBJ2-7, with D hard to call. From germline, CDR1 is SGHDT and CDR2 YYEEEE. The CDR3 runs 16 residues. V lost 1 base to trimming and J lost 0 bases, with 14 bases between them. In DNA form, the CDR3 reads TGTGCCAGCAGCTTGTTAAGCTCTGTGGGCTCCTACGAGCAGTACTTC. Amino acids: CASSLLSSVGSYEQYF.

This clonotype was recorded many times. The rearrangement uses TRBV5-5 and TRBJ2-5; tentative D call: TRBD1 (5 bases). Germline CDR1 and CDR2: SGHKS and YYEKEE (reference sequence). The germline V and J ends were trimmed by 4 bases and 2 bases, with 12 bases remaining between them. This CDR3 region has 14 residues. The CDR3, as DNA: TGTGCCAGCAGCGGACCAGGGTTACAAGAGACCCAGTACTTC. It translates to CASSGPGLQETQYF.

The chain is built from TRBV6-5 and TRBJ2-2; D might be TRBD1 (6 bases). There are 14 residues in the CDR3. V was shortened by 4 bases and J by 4 bases, with 10 bases between the two germline ends. Germline CDR1 is MNHEY and CDR2 is SVGAGI. The CDR3: CASSSTGPTGELFF. The CDR3 DNA reads TGTGCCAGCAGTTCCACAGGGCCCACCGGGGAGCTGTTTTTT.

This clonotype was counted ten times or more. This chain links TRBV5-1 with TRBJ2-5, with D uncertain. The CDR3 extends over 12 amino acids. Germline V gene lookup returns CDR1 SGHRS and CDR2 YFSETQ. The germline V and J ends were trimmed by 4 bases and 5 bases, with 9 bases remaining between them. The CDR3 coding sequence is TGCGCCAGCAGCGCAGTTCGGGAGACCCAGTACTTC. It specifies CASSAVRETQYF.

This clonotype has a count of ten or more. The rearrangement joins TRBV12-3 or TRBV12-4 to TRBJ2-7; D is unclear. V shed 3 bases and J shed 0 bases, with 9 bases lying between them. The CDR3 spans 14 residues. CDR3 coding DNA: TGTGCCAGCAGTTTTAATACATTCTCCTACGAGCAGTACTTC. This gives the protein CASSFNTFSYEQYF.

This clonotype has at least ten counts. This chain uses TRBV7-2 with TRBJ2-6, with TRBD2 matching 7 bases. Looked up from germline, CDR1 is SGHTA and CDR2 is FQGNSA. J lost 0 bases, V lost 3 bases, and 5 bases had no gene match. This CDR3 has 17 residues. CDR3 coding DNA: TGTGCCAGCAGCTTTGGAGCGGGGAACTCTGGGGCCAACGTCCTGACTTTC. Its protein is CASSFGAGNSGANVLTF.

Many counts were recorded for this clonotype. This chain uses TRBV6-1 with TRBJ1-2, with a tentative D call TRBD1 (6 bases). Germline V CDR1 and CDR2: MNHNS, SASEGT. V lost 5 bases and J 5 bases, leaving 18 bases between the germline ends. The CDR3 runs to 15 residues. The CDR3 region has the DNA TGTGCCAGCAGTCCACACCCCGGGGGCGGGTATGGCTACACCTTC. This gives the protein CASSPHPGGGYGYTF.

This clonotype was recorded many times. This rearrangement joins TRBV20-1 to TRBJ2-1; D is unclear. Trimming left V 0 bases short and J 15 bases short, with 21 bases between. Germline V gene sequence: CDR1 DFQATT, CDR2 SNEGSKA (reference sequence). The length of the CDR3 is 14 residues. CDR3: CSARDSPTRQDGFF. In DNA form, the CDR3 reads TGCAGTGCTAGAGACTCCCCAACCCGCCAAGATGGGTTCTTC.

This clonotype was counted at least ten times. The chain combines TRBV6-5 with TRBJ2-7; D is perhaps TRBD2 (6 bases). The CDR3 runs to 14 residues. Between the trimmed V and J ends, which lost 3 bases and 1 base, there was a span of 10 bases. The germline V gene has CDR1 MNHEY and CDR2 SVGAGI. CDR3 DNA: TGTGCCAGCAGTTATGGCGGGGTTTCCTACGAGCAGTACTTC. Protein sequence: CASSYGGVSYEQYF.

This clonotype was seen at least ten times. The chain carries TRBV7-2 and TRBJ1-1, with D possibly TRBD1 on 5 matching bases. The CDR3 has 14 amino acids. The germline V and J ends were trimmed by 7 bases and 0 bases, with 12 bases remaining between them. Germline CDR1 and CDR2: SGHTA and FQGNSA. CDR3 region: CASNYGQLNTEAFF. The CDR3, as DNA: TGTGCCAGCAACTATGGACAATTGAACACTGAAGCTTTCTTT.

This clonotype was observed many times. The rearrangement uses TRBV28 and TRBJ1-4; the D gene is possibly TRBD1 (6 bases). This CDR3 has 14 residues. Deletions cut 7 bases from V and 3 bases from J, with 12 bases between. Looked up from germline, CDR1 is MDHEN and CDR2 is SYDVKM. The CDR3: CASTPGQSNEKLFF. The CDR3 DNA reads as TGTGCCAGCACCCCCGGACAGTCTAATGAAAAACTGTTTTTT.